This T cell receptor beta chain was obtained from a study of blood T cell repertoires in COVID-19. Study details: Acute-phase and convalescent COVID-19 samples originated in the United States, Italy and Spain. From T cells, B-cell-depleted T cells, or PBMCs came the material, which was cDNA or gDNA.

CDR1 and CDR2 from the germline V gene are SGHVS and FQNEAQ. This CDR3 is built from 20 residues. Trimming took 1 base from V and 0 from J; bases not matched to a gene: 14. How the authors handled the data: Nucleated cell counts were estimated from reference gene primer amplification. Data came from immunoSEQ multiplex PCR; TCRdb stores just in-frame clones and leaves some out. That table is the source of V, J and clone size, and D and trimming were worked out from the DNA. The data contain 130,000 or so clones, around 85% of them singletons. The TCR was taken from a woman aged 80 or older with acute or convalescent COVID-19. Material for sequencing was peripheral blood. The V gene is TRBV7-8, the J gene TRBJ2-1, with 8 positions matching TRBD2. CDR3 residues: CASSLGRAGGPMSSYNEQFF. The CDR3, as DNA: TGTGCCAGCAGCTTAGGGCGTGCGGGGGGCCCCATGAGCTCCTACAATGAGCAGTTCTTC.